The entry below gives a single TCR beta chain sequence along with its context. One junction end does not reproduce the germline sequence, and a read error may be involved. The CDR3 consists of 13 residues. Germline values: CDR1 SGHDN, CDR2 FVKESK. This sample is drawn from a study of blood T cell repertoires in COVID-19. Authors' data handling: Estimation of nucleated cell counts was performed using reference gene primer amplification. TCRdb keeps only in-frame clones here, not all; method: immunoSEQ multiplex PCR. The V and J calls and clone size come from that table; D and trimming were worked out from the DNA. The sample has 150,000 to 200,000 clones, around four fifths seen once.

V usage is TRBV14 and J usage is TRBJ1-6; D is unresolved. The TCR was taken from a woman aged 25 to 39 with acute or convalescent COVID-19. The sample taken for sequencing was peripheral blood. The CDR3 spells CASSQEGSDELKF. CDR3 bases: TGTGCCAGCAGCCAAGAAGGGAGCGACGAGTTGAAGTTT. Full variable domain (missing parts from reference TRBV14 and TRBJ1-6): EAGVTQFPSHSVIEKGQTVTLRCDPISGHDNLYWYRRVMGKEIKFLLHFVKESKQDESGMPNNRFLAERTGGTYSTLKVQPAELEDSGVYFCASSQEGSDELKFGNGTRLTVT.